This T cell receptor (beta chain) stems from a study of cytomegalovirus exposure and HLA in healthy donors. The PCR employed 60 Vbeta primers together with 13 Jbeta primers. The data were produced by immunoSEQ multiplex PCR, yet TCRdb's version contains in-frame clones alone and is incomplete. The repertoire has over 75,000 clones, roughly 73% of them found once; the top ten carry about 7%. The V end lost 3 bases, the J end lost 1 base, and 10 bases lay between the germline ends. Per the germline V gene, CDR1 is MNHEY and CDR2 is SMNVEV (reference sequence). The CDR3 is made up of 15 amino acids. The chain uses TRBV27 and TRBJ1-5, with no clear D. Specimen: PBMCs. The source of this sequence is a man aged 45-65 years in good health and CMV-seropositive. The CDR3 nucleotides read TGTGCCAGCAGTTTCAGTGAGAGGAGCAATCAGCCCCAGCATTTT. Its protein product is CASSFSERSNQPQHF.